The clone carrying this T cell receptor (beta chain) counts as medium-sized (0.01 to 0.1%) by frequency. Its antigen is unidentified. The read stops 3 residues short of the end of the CDR3; the missing end is completed from the germline J gene. Sequenced by immunoSEQ multiplex PCR; TCRdb stores in-frame clones only, minus some. Here the sample table reports several thousand clones. The data stem from a study of Tregs in tolerant kidney transplant recipients. Overall study results and limits: Biological reproducibility was not directly addressed, but technical replication error appeared minimal. Donor-specific Treg expansion exceeded global Treg expansion in tolerant patients, suggesting antigen drive.

Related graft donors supplied nonmyeloablative bone marrow transplants, and mixed chimerism was transient. CD4+CD25+CD127- Tregs, CD4+CD25- non-Tregs, CD4 and CD8 cells were sorted. The CDR3 sequence is 13 residues long. Germline V lookup: CDR1 SQVTM, CDR2 ANQGSEA. J lost 6 bases, V lost 6 bases, and 0 bases had no gene match. This sample comprised CD4+ T cells from blood (PBMCs), obtained 6 months after the transplant. The TCR comes from a human patient who received a combined kidney and bone marrow transplant. Some T cells may have come from the graft donor. The chain employs TRBV29-1 and TRBJ2-2, with 14 bases matching TRBD2. The CDR3 bases that were read are TGCAGCGTGGGACTAGCGGGAGCCGGGGAG. It codes for CSVGLAGAGE. The CDR3 as a whole reads CSVGLAGAGELFF.